The 14 T cell receptor beta chains in this list originate from one sample, sequenced in a study of blood T cell repertoires in COVID-19. Using immunoSEQ multiplex PCR, the repertoire was profiled, and TCRdb retains in-frame clones only, with some absent. Of 300,000 to 350,000 clones in the sample, about 87% were seen once. Input material: PBMCs or T cells enriched from blood (not recorded which). These receptor sequences come from a man aged 25-45 years who had recovered from COVID-19.

This clone appeared a single time. This chain uses TRBV11-2 with TRBJ2-7; D is unresolved. V lost 1 base, J lost 4 bases, and 5 bases lay in between. Germline V gene sequence: CDR1 SGHAT, CDR2 FQNNGV. CDR3 size: 12 residues. CDR3 amino acids: CASSLAGYEQYF. CDR3 coding DNA: TGTGCCAGCAGCTTAGCCGGTTACGAGCAGTACTTC. The variable domain in full, completed from reference TRBV11-2 and TRBJ2-7, reads EAGVAQSPRYKIIEKRQSVAFWCNPISGHATLYWYQQILGQGPKLLIQFQNNGVVDDSQLPKDRFSAERLKGVDSTLKIQPAKLEDSAVYLCASSLAGYEQYFGPGTRLTVT.

The count of this clone is one. The chain links TRBV11-2 to TRBJ2-7; 8 positions match TRBD1. Germline V gives CDR1 SGHAT, CDR2 FQNNGV. This CDR3 is 12 amino acids long. V was clipped by 3 bases and J by 6 bases; unmatched bases: 1. The CDR3 sequence: CASSFGQGEQYF. In nucleotides, the CDR3 is TGTGCCAGCAGCTTTGGACAGGGCGAGCAGTACTTC.

The chain uses TRBV9 and TRBJ2-1; TRBD2 matches 13 bases. The CDR3 covers 15 residues. CDR1 is SGDLS and CDR2 is YYNGEE in the germline V gene. Trimming removed 0 bases from V and 8 bases from J; junction bases left unmatched: 2. The CDR3 sequence: CASSVGTSGSHEQFF. CDR3 coding DNA: TGTGCCAGCAGCGTAGGGACTAGCGGGAGCCATGAGCAGTTCTTC.

This clone was counted a single time. The CDR3 coding sequence is TGTGCCATCAGTGAGTCGGAGGGGGCTGGCAATCAGCCCCAGCATTTT. Translating gives CAISESEGAGNQPQHF. V and J are TRBV10-3 and TRBJ1-5; TRBD1 matches at 7 bases. Germline V lookup: CDR1 ENHRY, CDR2 SYGVKD. V was pared by 0 bases and J by 2 bases, with 4 bases of the junction left unmatched. The CDR3 contains 16 residues.

The genes are TRBV5-1 and TRBJ1-6; 8 bases match TRBD1. The germline gives CDR1 SGHRS, CDR2 YFSETQ. The CDR3 has 15 amino acids. Losses at the gene ends were 3 bases for V and 6 bases for J; bases not matched to a gene: 5. This CDR3 is CASSSTGDLNSPLHF. CDR3 DNA: TGCGCCAGCAGCTCGACAGGGGACCTTAATTCACCCCTCCACTTT.

The rearrangement uses TRBV10-3 and TRBJ2-7; the match to TRBD2 covers 10 bases. V lost 6 bases to trimming and J lost 2 bases; unmatched junction nucleotides: 4. Germline V gene sequence: CDR1 ENHRY, CDR2 SYGVKD. CDR3 length: 14 residues. The CDR3 bases are TGTGCCATCAGCTCTAGCGGGGGCGCCTACGAGCAGTACTTC. Translation: CAISSSGGAYEQYF.

The chain combines TRBV3-1 (or the pseudogene TRBV3-2) with TRBJ2-5, with 10 bases matching TRBD2. From germline, CDR1 is LGHDT and CDR2 YNNKEL (reference sequence). V dropped 6 bases and J dropped 2; count of bases not matched to a gene: 12. This CDR3 comprises 17 residues. CDR3 DNA: TGTGCCAGCAGTCGCATTGGCAGCGGGGGGGCACAAGAGACCCAGTACTTC. It is translated as CASSRIGSGGAQETQYF.

The genes are TRBV19 and TRBJ2-5; tentatively, D is TRBD2 (5 bases). The CDR3 spans 14 residues. Germline V gene data show CDR1 as LNHDA and CDR2 as SQIVND (reference sequence). V lost 0 bases and J lost 1, with 6 bases in between. This CDR3 reads CASSIDSVQETQYF. The CDR3 DNA is TGTGCCAGTAGTATAGATAGCGTCCAAGAGACCCAGTACTTC.

The rearrangement links TRBV24-1 to TRBJ1-6, with TRBD1 matching 8 bases. Looked up from germline, CDR1 is KGHDR and CDR2 is SFDVKD. J gave up 3 bases and V 12 bases, and 6 bases lay outside the gene matches. This CDR3 comprises 14 residues. The CDR3 sequence: CAPRTGCYNSPLHF. CDR3 in DNA: TGTGCCCCACGGACAGGGTGCTATAATTCACCCCTCCACTTT.

The V call is TRBV11-3, the J call TRBJ1-1, with 9 bases matching TRBD1. Germline V lookup: CDR1 SGHNT, CDR2 YENEEA. The CDR3 is 14 amino acids. V lost 5 bases, J lost 6 bases, and 7 bases stayed unmatched. Written as DNA, the CDR3 is TGTGCCAGCAGCCCGGGACAGGGTTCTCCTGAAGCTTTCTTT. It yields the protein CASSPGQGSPEAFF.

In its sample, this clone was seen once. This chain links TRBV11-2 with TRBJ2-3; TRBD2 matches at 8 bases. V trimming: 3 bases; J trimming: 2 bases; junction bases outside the gene matches: 7. The CDR3 sequence is 16 residues long. CDR1 is SGHAT and CDR2 is FQNNGV in the germline V gene. CDR3 coding DNA: TGTGCCAGCAGCTTCATGACTAGCGCTCACACAGATACGCAGTATTTT. Its translation is CASSFMTSAHTDTQYF.

This clone showed up just once. The rearrangement joins TRBV27 to TRBJ1-3, with D unresolved. The germline V and J ends were trimmed by 3 bases and 3 bases, with 12 bases remaining between them. The CDR3 covers 15 residues. Germline V CDR1 and CDR2: MNHEY, SMNVEV (reference sequence). The CDR3, as DNA: TGTGCCAGCAGTTTGTACGGTTATGGTGGAAACACCATATATTTT. Its translation: CASSLYGYGGNTIYF.

This clone was detected only once. The CDR3 region is CATMGRRLAKNIQYF. CDR3 DNA: TGTGCCACCATGGGGAGACGGCTAGCCAAAAACATTCAGTACTTC. This chain connects TRBV6-5 to TRBJ2-4; D may be TRBD2 (5 bases). CDR1 and CDR2 from the germline V gene are MNHEY and SVGAGI. The V gene lost 10 bases and the J gene lost 0 bases, with 16 bases spanning the gap. The CDR3 loop spans 15 amino acids.

The chain recombines TRBV6-5 with TRBJ1-5; 7 nucleotides line up with TRBD1. Germline V gives CDR1 MNHEY, CDR2 SVGAGI. V was clipped by 8 bases and J by 5 bases; unmatched bases: 12. The CDR3 contains 15 residues. CDR3 sequence (DNA): TGTGCCAGCGCGCTGGACAGGCCATCCGATCAGCCCCAGCATTTT. Translated: CASALDRPSDQPQHF.